This T cell receptor (beta chain) was documented in a study of T cells in Graves' hyperthyroidism and ophthalmopathy. CDR1 MNHNS and CDR2 SASEGT come from the germline V gene. The germline V and J ends were trimmed by 6 bases and 5 bases, with 14 bases remaining between them. The CDR3 extends over 13 amino acids. It was RNA transcripts that yielded the amplified TCR beta CDR3 regions. The HTBI primer set served for first-round RT-PCR of the TCR CDR3. TCRdb called the multiplex PCR reads again in MiXCR, with one record for every CDR3 protein. This sample has approximately 530,000 distinct CDR3 sequences; less than 20% occur once, and the top ten carry approximately 48%. The study based diagnoses on clinical symptoms, serum thyroxine and TRAb, thyroid ultrasound and orbital computed tomography. Each 10 ml fresh peripheral blood draw supplied the PBMCs.

The clonotype was recovered from a man aged 35-49 years with Graves' ophthalmopathy. The rearrangement joins TRBV6-1 to TRBJ2-7, with D unclear. Sequenced material: blood. As DNA, the CDR3 is TGTGCCAGCAGATTTACAGAAGTCCACGAGCAGTACTTC. It yields the protein CASRFTEVHEQYF.